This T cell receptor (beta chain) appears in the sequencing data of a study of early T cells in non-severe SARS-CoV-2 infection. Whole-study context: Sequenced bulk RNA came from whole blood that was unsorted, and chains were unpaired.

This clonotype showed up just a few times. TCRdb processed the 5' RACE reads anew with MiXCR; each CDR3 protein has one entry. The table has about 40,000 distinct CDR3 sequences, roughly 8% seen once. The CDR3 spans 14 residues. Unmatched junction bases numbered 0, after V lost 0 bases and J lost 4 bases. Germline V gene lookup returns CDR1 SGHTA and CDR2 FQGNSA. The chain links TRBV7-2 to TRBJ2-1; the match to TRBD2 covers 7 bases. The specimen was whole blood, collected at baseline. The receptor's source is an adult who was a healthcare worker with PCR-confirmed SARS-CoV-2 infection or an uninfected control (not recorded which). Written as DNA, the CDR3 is TGTGCCAGCAGCTTAGCGGGGGGGTACAATGAGCAGTTCTTC. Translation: CASSLAGGYNEQFF.